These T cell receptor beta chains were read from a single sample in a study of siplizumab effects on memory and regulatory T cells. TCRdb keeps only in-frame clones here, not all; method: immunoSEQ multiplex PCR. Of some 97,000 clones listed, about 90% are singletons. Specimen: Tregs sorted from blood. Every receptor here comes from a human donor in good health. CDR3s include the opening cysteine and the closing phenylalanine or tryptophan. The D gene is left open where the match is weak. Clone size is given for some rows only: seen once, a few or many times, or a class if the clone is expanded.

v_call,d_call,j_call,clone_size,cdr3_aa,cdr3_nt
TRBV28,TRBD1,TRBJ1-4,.,CASGTGGEKLFF,TGTGCCAGCGGGACAGGGGGCGAAAAACTGTTTTTT
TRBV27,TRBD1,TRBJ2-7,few,CASSLPGQGKQYF,TGTGCCAGCAGTTTACCGGGACAGGGGAAGCAGTACTTC
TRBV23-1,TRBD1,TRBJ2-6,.,CASSQSTGESGANVLTF,TGCGCCAGCAGTCAATCCACAGGGGAATCTGGGGCCAACGTCCTGACTTTC
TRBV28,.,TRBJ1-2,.,CASSLAGRKGYTF,TGTGCCAGCAGTTTAGCGGGGCGCAAAGGCTACACCTTC
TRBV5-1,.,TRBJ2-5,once,CASRGPQETQYF,TGCGCCAGCAGGGGGCCCCAAGAGACCCAGTACTTC
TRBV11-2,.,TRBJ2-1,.,CASSLDGTGLNEQFF,TGTGCCAGCAGCTTAGATGGTACAGGTCTCAATGAGCAGTTCTTC
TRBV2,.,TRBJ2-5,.,CASSVGRVQETQYF,TGTGCCAGCTCCGTCGGCAGGGTTCAAGAGACCCAGTACTTC
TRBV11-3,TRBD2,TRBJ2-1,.,CASSLGTGGGNEQFF,TGTGCCAGCAGCTTGGGGACGGGGGGAGGCAATGAGCAGTTCTTC
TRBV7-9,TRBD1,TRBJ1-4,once,CASSLGQGQTNEKLFF,TGTGCCAGCAGCTTAGGACAGGGACAAACTAATGAAAAACTGTTTTTT
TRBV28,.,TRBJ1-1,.,CASSSATPVMAFF,TGTGCCAGCAGTTCAGCCACACCAGTAATGGCTTTCTTT
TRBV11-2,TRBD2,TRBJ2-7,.,CASSLDRTSELTYEQYF,TGTGCCAGCAGCTTAGATCGGACTAGCGAGCTCACCTACGAGCAGTACTTC
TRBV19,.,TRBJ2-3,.,CASNREKTDTQYF,TGTGCCAGTAACCGGGAGAAGACGGATACGCAGTATTTT
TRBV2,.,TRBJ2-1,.,CASLGFPYNEQFF,TGTGCCAGCTTGGGCTTCCCCTACAATGAGCAGTTCTTC
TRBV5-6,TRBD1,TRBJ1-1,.,CASSSLQGPGGTEAFF,TGTGCCAGCAGCTCCCTACAGGGGCCGGGGGGGACTGAAGCTTTCTTT
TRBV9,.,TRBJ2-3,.,CASSVGFGTTTDTQYF,TGTGCCAGCAGCGTAGGCTTCGGGACAACCACAGATACGCAGTATTTT
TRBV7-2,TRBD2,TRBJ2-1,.,CASGLSGSRSYNEQFF,TGTGCCAGCGGTCTGAGCGGGAGTAGGAGCTACAATGAGCAGTTCTTC
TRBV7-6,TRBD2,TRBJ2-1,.,CASSYSGLRNPGEQFF,TGTGCCAGCAGCTATAGCGGGCTAAGGAATCCGGGTGAGCAGTTCTTC
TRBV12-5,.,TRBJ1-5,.,CASGLVTGLEGPQHF,TGTGCTAGTGGTTTGGTCACAGGGTTAGAGGGGCCCCAGCATTTT
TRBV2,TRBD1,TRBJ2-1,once,CARRPTGNNEQFF,TGTGCCAGACGCCCGACAGGGAACAATGAGCAGTTCTTC
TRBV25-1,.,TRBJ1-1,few,CASSELGANTEAFF,TGTGCCAGCAGTGAATTGGGGGCTAACACTGAAGCTTTCTTT